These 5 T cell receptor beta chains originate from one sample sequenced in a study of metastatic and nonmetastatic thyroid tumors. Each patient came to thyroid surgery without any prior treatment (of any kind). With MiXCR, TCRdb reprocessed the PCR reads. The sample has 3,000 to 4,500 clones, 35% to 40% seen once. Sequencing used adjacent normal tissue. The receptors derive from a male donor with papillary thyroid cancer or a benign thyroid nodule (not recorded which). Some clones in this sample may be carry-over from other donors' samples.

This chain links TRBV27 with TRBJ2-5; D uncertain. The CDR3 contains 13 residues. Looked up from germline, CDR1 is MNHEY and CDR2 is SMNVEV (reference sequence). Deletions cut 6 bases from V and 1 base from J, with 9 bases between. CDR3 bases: TGTGCCAGCAGCTGGTCGGCCCAAGAGACCCAGTACTTC. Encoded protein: CASSWSAQETQYF.

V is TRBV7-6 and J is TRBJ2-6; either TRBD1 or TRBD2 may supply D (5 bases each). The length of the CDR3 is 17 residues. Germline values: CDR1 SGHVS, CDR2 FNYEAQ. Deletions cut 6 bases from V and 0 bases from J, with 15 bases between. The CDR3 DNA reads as TGTGCCAGCAGGGAAGGGACGGAAAGCTCTGGGGCCAACGTCCTGACTTTC. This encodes CASREGTESSGANVLTF.

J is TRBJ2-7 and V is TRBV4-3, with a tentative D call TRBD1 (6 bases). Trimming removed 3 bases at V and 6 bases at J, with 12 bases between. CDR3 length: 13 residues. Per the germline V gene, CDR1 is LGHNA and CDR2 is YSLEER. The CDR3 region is CASSQIQGSEQYF. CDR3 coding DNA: TGCGCCAGCAGCCAGATTCAGGGGAGCGAGCAGTACTTC.

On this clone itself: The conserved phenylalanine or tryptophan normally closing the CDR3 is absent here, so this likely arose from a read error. CDR3 residues: CASSQPGRYRYTI. In nucleotides, the CDR3 is TGTGCCAGCAGTCAGCCAGGCCGCTATCGCTACACCATC. V and J are TRBV27 and TRBJ1-2, with no clear D. Germline V CDR1 and CDR2: MNHEY, SMNVEV (reference sequence). CDR3 length equals 13 residues.

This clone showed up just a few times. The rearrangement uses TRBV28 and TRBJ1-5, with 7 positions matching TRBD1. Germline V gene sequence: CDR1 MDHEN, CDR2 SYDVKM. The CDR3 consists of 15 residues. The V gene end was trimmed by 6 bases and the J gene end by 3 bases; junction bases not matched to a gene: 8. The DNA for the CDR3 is TGTGCCAGCAGCCGAACAGGGGAGGCCAATCAGCCCCAGCATTTT. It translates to CASSRTGEANQPQHF.